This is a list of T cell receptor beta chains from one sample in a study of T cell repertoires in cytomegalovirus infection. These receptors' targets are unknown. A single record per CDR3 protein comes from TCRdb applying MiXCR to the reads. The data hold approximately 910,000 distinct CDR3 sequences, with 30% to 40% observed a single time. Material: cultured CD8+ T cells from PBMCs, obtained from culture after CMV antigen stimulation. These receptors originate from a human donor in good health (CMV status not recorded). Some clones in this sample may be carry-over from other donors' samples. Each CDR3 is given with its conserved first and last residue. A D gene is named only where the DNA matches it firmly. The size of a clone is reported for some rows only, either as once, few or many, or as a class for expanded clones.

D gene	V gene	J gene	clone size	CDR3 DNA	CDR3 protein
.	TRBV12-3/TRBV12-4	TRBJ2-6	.	TGTGCCAGCAGTCTTCCAGGGCCTGGGGCCAACGTCCTGACTTTC	CASSLPGPGANVLTF
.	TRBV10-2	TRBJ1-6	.	TGCGCCAGCAGTGATCGGGGAAGTAATTCACCCCTCCACTTT	CASSDRGSNSPLHF
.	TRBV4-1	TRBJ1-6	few	TGCGCCAGCAGCCAAGATGACGAGCCCCTGTTTAATTCACCCCTCCACTTT	CASSQDDEPLFNSPLHF
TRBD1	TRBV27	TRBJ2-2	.	TGTGCCAGCAGTTTACTGGTGGACAGGGGGCTCCGAGGCACCGGGGAGCTGTTTTTT	CASSLLVDRGLRGTGELFF
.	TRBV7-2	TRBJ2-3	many	TGTGCCAGCAGCTTAGTTTCCGGGTACACAGATACGCAGTATTTT	CASSLVSGYTDTQYF
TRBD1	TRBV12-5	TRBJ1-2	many	TGTGCTAGTGGCCCTGACAGGGATCATGGCTACACCTTC	CASGPDRDHGYTF
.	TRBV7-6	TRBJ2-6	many	TGTGCCAGCAGCTTAGAAAGAGTCCAGACGGCTGGGGCCAACGTCCTGACTTTC	CASSLERVQTAGANVLTF
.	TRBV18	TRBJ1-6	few	TGTGCCAGCTCATCACCGACAGCGGGCCTCCACTTT	CASSSPTAGLHF
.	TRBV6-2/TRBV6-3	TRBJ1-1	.	TGTGCCAGCAGTTACGAGGGTGGGGCTGTCGTGGTTGGCGCTGAAGCTTTCTTT	CASSYEGGAVVVGAEAFF
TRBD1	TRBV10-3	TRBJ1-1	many	TGTGCCATCAGAAGCGACAGGGACACTGAAGCTTTCTTT	CAIRSDRDTEAFF
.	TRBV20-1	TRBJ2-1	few	TGCAGTGCTAGCACCCCGGGTCAGGGGTCCTACAATGAGCAGTTCTTC	CSASTPGQGSYNEQFF